A single sample gave rise to the 28 T cell receptor beta chains below, sequenced in a study of cytomegalovirus exposure and HLA in healthy donors. Use of 60 Vbeta and 13 Jbeta primers characterized the PCR. Sequenced by immunoSEQ multiplex PCR; TCRdb stores in-frame clones only, minus some. The sample lists about 130,000 clones, 78% occurring once. The sample consisted of PBMCs. These receptors all come from a woman in her late teens or twenties in good health and CMV-seronegative.

As regards this clone: In the same sample, other DNA sequences code for this CDR3. The rearrangement joins TRBV5-6 to TRBJ1-1; unclear D gene. This CDR3 is built from 13 residues. The germline V gene encodes CDR1 SGHDT and CDR2 YYEEEE. V dropped 4 bases and J dropped 1 base, with 8 bases sitting between them. The CDR3 loop is CASSLAGNTEAFF. CDR3 nucleotides: TGTGCCAGCAGCCTGGCAGGGAACACTGAAGCTTTCTTT.

A few counts support this clone. The rearrangement uses TRBV5-1 and TRBJ2-7; no clear D gene. Trimming left V 2 bases short and J 3 bases short, with 15 bases between. The CDR3 is 15 residues long. Germline V gene sequence: CDR1 SGHRS, CDR2 YFSETQ. CDR3 loop: CASSFSGYMRYEQYF. The CDR3, as DNA: TGCGCCAGCAGCTTCTCCGGGTATATGCGCTACGAGCAGTACTTC.

The J gene is TRBJ2-7, the V gene TRBV5-8; D remains ambiguous. This CDR3 comprises 15 residues. CDR1 is SGHTS and CDR2 is YDEGEE in the germline V gene. Trimming stripped 0 bases from V and 3 bases from J, with 13 bases between. The DNA of the CDR3 is TGTGCCAGCAGCTTGGTATCTTACGGTTACTACGAGCAGTACTTC. Amino acids: CASSLVSYGYYEQYF.

The V call is TRBV12-5, the J call TRBJ1-5; perhaps TRBD1 as D (6 bases). V was shortened by 0 bases and J by 7 bases, with 16 bases between the two germline ends. The germline V gene encodes CDR1 LGHNT and CDR2 FRNRAP. The CDR3 is 16 amino acids. CDR3 bases: TGTGCTAGTGGTTTGGTTATTGGGGGGGGCGAGCAGCCCCAGCATTTT. As protein: CASGLVIGGGEQPQHF. Combining the CDR3 with reference TRBV12-5 and TRBJ1-5 gives the whole variable domain DARVTQTPRHKVTEMGQEVTMRCQPILGHNTVFWYRQTMMQGLELLAYFRNRAPLDDSGMPKDRFSAEMPDATLATLKIQPSEPRDSAVYFCASGLVIGGGEQPQHFGDGTRLSIL.

This chain connects TRBV2 to TRBJ2-1, with D uncertain. V lost 10 bases and J 0 bases, leaving 13 bases between the germline ends. This CDR3 region has 14 residues. Germline lookup yields CDR1 SNHLY and CDR2 FYNNEI. This CDR3 reads CANQVWSSYNEQFF. In DNA, the CDR3 is TGTGCCAACCAAGTTTGGAGCTCCTACAATGAGCAGTTCTTC. Combining the CDR3 with reference TRBV2 and TRBJ2-1 gives the whole variable domain EPEVTQTPSHQVTQMGQEVILRCVPISNHLYFYWYRQILGQKVEFLVSFYNNEISEKSEIFDDQFSVERPDGSNFTLKIRSTKLEDSAMYFCANQVWSSYNEQFFGPGTRLTVL.

The chain joins TRBV29-1 to TRBJ2-1; 10 bases are shared with TRBD2. The germline CDR1 and CDR2 sequences are SQVTM and ANQGSEA. V was pared by 4 bases and J by 3 bases, with 9 bases of the junction left unmatched. This CDR3 is built from 16 residues. Here the CDR3 reads CSVGASGGFVYNEQFF. In DNA, the CDR3 is TGCAGCGTTGGGGCTAGCGGGGGATTCGTCTACAATGAGCAGTTCTTC.

This clone appeared a few times. The rearrangement joins TRBV27 to TRBJ1-1; a weak D match, TRBD1 (6 bases). CDR3 length equals 13 residues. Germline CDR1 reads MNHEY; CDR2 reads SMNVEV (reference sequence). Deletions cut 5 bases from V and 7 bases from J, with 14 bases between. In nucleotides, the CDR3 is TGTGCCAGCAGTGGGGACAAGAAGAGTGAAGCTTTCTTT. Its translation is CASSGDKKSEAFF.

The chain has TRBV2 and TRBJ1-1, with D tentatively TRBD1 (5 bases). The V gene's germline CDR1 is SNHLY and CDR2 FYNNEI. The CDR3 is 14 residues long. V was pared by 1 base and J by 6 bases, with 12 bases between. CDR3: CASSEEVGLAEAFF. The CDR3, as DNA: TGTGCCAGCAGTGAAGAGGTGGGGCTGGCTGAAGCTTTCTTT.

The rearrangement links TRBV5-1 to TRBJ2-3; tentatively, D is TRBD1 (5 bases). The germline V gene encodes CDR1 SGHRS and CDR2 YFSETQ. The germline V and J ends were trimmed by 5 bases and 8 bases, with 18 bases remaining between them. There are 14 residues in the CDR3. The CDR3 loop is CASRMGQPDGTQYF. CDR3 nucleotides: TGCGCCAGCAGGATGGGGCAGCCCGACGGTACGCAGTATTTT.

V is TRBV5-1 and J is TRBJ2-5, with 8 bases that match TRBD2. CDR3 length: 16 residues. V shed 1 base, J shed 3 bases, and the junction held 8 bases outside the gene matches. Germline V gene sequence: CDR1 SGHRS, CDR2 YFSETQ. The CDR3 sequence: CASSLPGGAGEETQYF. The CDR3 DNA reads as TGCGCCAGCAGCTTGCCCGGGGGAGCGGGAGAAGAGACCCAGTACTTC.

This chain uses TRBV5-1 with TRBJ1-3, with a weak D call TRBD1 (6 bases). The CDR3 consists of 15 residues. CDR1 SGHRS and CDR2 YFSETQ come from the germline V gene. V was pared by 4 bases and J by 4 bases, with 15 bases between. The CDR3 DNA reads TGCGCCAGCAGCCCAGGGGCTTCAATGGGAAACACCATATATTTT. Its protein is CASSPGASMGNTIYF.

The chain carries TRBV29-1 and TRBJ2-5, with D possibly TRBD1 on 6 matching bases. CDR3 size: 15 residues. Looked up from germline, CDR1 is SQVTM and CDR2 is ANQGSEA. V was pared by 7 bases and J by 5 bases, with 23 bases between. Here the CDR3 reads CSAGSGTLPGETQYF. The CDR3 DNA sequence: TGCAGCGCTGGCTCCGGGACACTTCCAGGGGAGACCCAGTACTTC.

The chain carries TRBV7-9 and TRBJ1-1; no firm D call. Germline CDR1 SEHNR, CDR2 FQNEAQ (reference sequence). The CDR3 sequence is 16 residues long. V gave up 5 bases and J gave up 4 bases, with 20 bases separating them. In DNA form, the CDR3 reads TGTGCCAGCAGCCCCGGGATGAGATCCTCGACCACTGAAGCTTTCTTT. It yields the protein CASSPGMRSSTTEAFF.

This chain joins TRBV5-6 and TRBJ2-3, with TRBD1 matching over 7 bases. The CDR3 runs 15 residues. In germline, CDR1 is SGHDT, CDR2 YYEEEE. After removal of 5 bases from V and 4 bases from J, the junction contained 10 bases not matched to a gene. In DNA, the CDR3 is TGTGCCAGCAGGTATCGACAGGGATTGGCAGATACGCAGTATTTT. Amino acids: CASRYRQGLADTQYF.

This chain links TRBV30 with TRBJ2-6; D not certain. The CDR3 is made up of 15 amino acids. Germline CDR1 reads GTSNPN; CDR2 reads SVGIG (reference sequence). Trimming removed 4 bases at V and 0 bases at J, with 10 bases between. The CDR3 bases are TGTGCCTGGACTGCAGAAAACTCTGGGGCCAACGTCCTGACTTTC. This sequence encodes CAWTAENSGANVLTF.

This clone was seen just once. V is TRBV7-8 and J is TRBJ1-5; D not resolved. V gave up 2 bases and J gave up 9 bases, with 11 bases separating them. CDR1 SGHVS and CDR2 FQNEAQ come from the germline V gene. The CDR3 sequence is 13 residues long. The CDR3 reads CASSLQEIGPQHF. The CDR3 DNA follows: TGTGCCAGCAGCTTACAGGAAATCGGGCCCCAGCATTTT.

The gene calls are TRBV5-1 and TRBJ2-7, with D possibly TRBD2 on 6 matching bases. CDR1 is SGHRS, CDR2 YFSETQ, per germline. The V end lost 0 bases, the J end lost 3 bases, and 16 bases lay between the germline ends. The CDR3 runs 16 residues. The CDR3 nucleotides read TGCGCCAGCAGCTTGGGAGGGGAGGCGGCCTACTACGAGCAGTACTTC. Protein: CASSLGGEAAYYEQYF. The full variable domain, completed using reference TRBV5-1 and TRBJ2-7, is KAGVTQTPRYLIKTRGQQVTLSCSPISGHRSVSWYQQTPGQGLQFLFEYFSETQRNKGNFPGRFSGRQFSNSRSEMNVSTLELGDSALYLCASSLGGEAAYYEQYFGPGTRLTVT.

This chain joins TRBV6-4 and TRBJ2-3; weak D call: TRBD2 (5 bases). CDR3 length equals 12 residues. Germline CDR1 and CDR2: MRHNA and SNTAGT. V was shortened by 4 bases and J by 10 bases, with 12 bases between the two germline ends. DNA for the CDR3: TGTGCCAGCAGTGCCTCCGAGGGTGCGCAGTATTTT. Translated: CASSASEGAQYF.

Note on this clone: The junction departs from germline at one end; a sequencing error may be responsible. This rearrangement joins TRBV6-1 to TRBJ2-3, with D perhaps TRBD2 (6 bases). Germline V gene lookup returns CDR1 MNHNS and CDR2 SASEGT. The CDR3 extends over 17 amino acids. CDR3 in DNA: TGTGCCAGCAATGAAATTCCTTACGGCGGGGAAACAGATACGCAGTATTTT. As protein: CASNEIPYGGETDTQYF.

V is TRBV4-1 and J is TRBJ2-1; D call uncertain. There are 15 residues in the CDR3. Trimming took off 0 bases at V and 7 bases at J, with 13 bases between the two ends. CDR1 is MGHRA and CDR2 is YSYEKL in the germline V gene. The CDR3 bases are TGCGCCAGCAGCCAAGATCTAGGATCCGGGAATGAGCAGTTCTTC. Amino acid sequence: CASSQDLGSGNEQFF.

V and J are TRBV7-8 and TRBJ1-1; TRBD1 matches 10 bases. The CDR3 contains 17 residues. Unmatched junction bases numbered 8, after V lost 0 bases and J lost 4 bases. The germline V gene has CDR1 SGHVS and CDR2 FQNEAQ. CDR3 residues: CASSLAGQGIRGTEAFF. The CDR3 region has the DNA TGTGCCAGCAGCTTAGCGGGACAGGGGATACGAGGCACTGAAGCTTTCTTT. Full variable domain (rest looked up from reference TRBV7-8 and TRBJ1-1): GAGVSQSPRYKVAKRGQDVALRCDPISGHVSLFWYQQALGQGPEFLTYFQNEAQLDKSGLPSDRFFAERPEGSVSTLKIQRTQQEDSAVYLCASSLAGQGIRGTEAFFGQGTRLTVV.

This chain links TRBV29-1 with TRBJ2-7; tentative D call: TRBD2 (5 bases). CDR3 size: 14 residues. Germline loops: CDR1 SQVTM, CDR2 ANQGSEA. Trimming removed 4 bases from V and 3 bases from J, with 16 bases in between. The CDR3 DNA reads as TGCAGCGTTGTGATGAGCGGAGGACTCTACGAGCAGTACTTC. Amino acids: CSVVMSGGLYEQYF.

The chain recombines TRBV19 with TRBJ1-5; 8 bases line up with TRBD1. With V trimmed by 4 bases and J by 7 bases, 12 bases remained unmatched. Germline CDR1 LNHDA, CDR2 SQIVND (reference sequence). CDR3 size: 16 residues. CDR3 bases: TGTGCCAGTAGTAGCCTGTCAGGGGGCCCAGGGCAGCCCCAGCATTTT. This sequence encodes CASSSLSGGPGQPQHF.

The V and J genes are TRBV18 and TRBJ1-2, with 9 bases matching TRBD1. The ends lost 3 bases at V and 6 bases at J; junction bases unmatched: 5. The CDR3 covers 14 residues. Germline assignment: CDR1 KGHSH and CDR2 LQKENI. The CDR3 DNA sequence: TGTGCCAGCTCACCGGAACAGGGGGCTGATGGCTACACCTTC. It specifies CASSPEQGADGYTF.

The V and J genes are TRBV5-1 and TRBJ2-1; weak D call: TRBD2 (6 bases). CDR3 length: 14 amino acids. The germline V gene has CDR1 SGHRS and CDR2 YFSETQ. The V end lost 0 bases, the J end lost 8 bases, and 12 bases lay between the germline ends. The CDR3 DNA sequence: TGCGCCAGCAGCTTGGCCTCACTAGCTGATGAGCAGTTCTTC. Translation gives CASSLASLADEQFF.

The chain recombines TRBV29-1 with TRBJ1-1; possible D gene TRBD1, 6 bases. Germline V CDR1 and CDR2: SQVTM, ANQGSEA. The CDR3 spans 13 residues. Trimming shortened V by 7 bases and J by 3 bases, and 15 bases separated the two germline ends. The DNA of the CDR3 is TGCAGCGGACTGACCAACAGGGACACTGAAGCTTTCTTT. It encodes CSGLTNRDTEAFF.

The V gene is TRBV7-7, the J gene TRBJ2-1; possible D gene TRBD2, 6 bases. The V gene lost 0 bases and the J gene lost 0 bases, with 12 bases spanning the gap. The CDR3 consists of 17 residues. CDR1 is SSHAT and CDR2 is FNYEAQ in the germline V gene (reference sequence). Here the CDR3 DNA reads TGTGCCAGCAGCTTAGCTTTTAGCGGAAGCTCCTACAATGAGCAGTTCTTC. It specifies CASSLAFSGSSYNEQFF.

The chain links TRBV7-9 to TRBJ1-1; D is unclear. The V end lost 1 base, the J end lost 11 bases, and 11 bases lay between the germline ends. Germline values: CDR1 SEHNR, CDR2 FQNEAQ (reference sequence). The CDR3 contains 12 residues. In DNA form, the CDR3 reads TGTGCCAGCAGCTTAGACGGGTACTTGGCTTTCTTT. Its protein product is CASSLDGYLAFF.